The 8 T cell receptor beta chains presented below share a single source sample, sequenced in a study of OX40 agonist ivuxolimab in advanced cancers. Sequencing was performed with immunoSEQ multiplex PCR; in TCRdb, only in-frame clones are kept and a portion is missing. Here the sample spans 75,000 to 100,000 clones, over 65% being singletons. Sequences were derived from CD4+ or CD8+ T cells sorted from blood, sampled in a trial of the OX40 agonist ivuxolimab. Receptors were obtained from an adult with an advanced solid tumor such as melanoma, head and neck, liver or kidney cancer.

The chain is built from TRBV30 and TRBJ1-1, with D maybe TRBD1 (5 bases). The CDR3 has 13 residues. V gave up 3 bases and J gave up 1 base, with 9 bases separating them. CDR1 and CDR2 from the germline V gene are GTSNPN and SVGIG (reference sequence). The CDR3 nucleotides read TGTGCCTGGAGGGGACTCCCGAACACTGAAGCTTTCTTT. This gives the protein CAWRGLPNTEAFF. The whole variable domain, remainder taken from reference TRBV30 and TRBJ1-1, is SQTIHQWPATLVQPVGSPLSLECTVEGTSNPNLYWYRQAAGRGLQLLFYSVGIGQISSEVPQNLSASRPQDRQFILSSKKLLLSDSGFYLCAWRGLPNTEAFFGQGTRLTVV.

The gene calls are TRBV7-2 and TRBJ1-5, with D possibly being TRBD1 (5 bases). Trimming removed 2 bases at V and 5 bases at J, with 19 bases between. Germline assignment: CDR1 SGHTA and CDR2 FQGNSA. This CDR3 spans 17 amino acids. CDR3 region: CASSLSAGYGADQPQHF. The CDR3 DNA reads TGTGCCAGCAGCTTATCGGCAGGGTATGGGGCGGATCAGCCCCAGCATTTT.

The CDR3 DNA reads TGCGCCAGCAGCTTCGGGGGAGGCTCCTACAATGAGCAGTTCTTC. Translating it yields CASSFGGGSYNEQFF. V is TRBV5-1 and J is TRBJ2-1, with a tentative D call TRBD2 (6 bases). V was cut by 2 bases and J by 0 bases, with 9 bases left in between. The length of the CDR3 is 15 residues. Germline CDR1 SGHRS, CDR2 YFSETQ.

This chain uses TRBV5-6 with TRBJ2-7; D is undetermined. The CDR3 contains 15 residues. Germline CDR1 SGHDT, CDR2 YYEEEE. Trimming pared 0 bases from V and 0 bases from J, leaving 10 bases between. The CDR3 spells CASSLGHPTSYEQYF. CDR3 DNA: TGTGCCAGCAGCTTGGGGCATCCGACCTCCTACGAGCAGTACTTC.

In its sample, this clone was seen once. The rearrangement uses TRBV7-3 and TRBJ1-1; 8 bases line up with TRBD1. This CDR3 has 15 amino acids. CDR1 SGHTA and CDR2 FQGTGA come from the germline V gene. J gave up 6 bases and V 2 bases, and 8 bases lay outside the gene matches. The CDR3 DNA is TGTGCCAGCAGCTTACTTGGACAGGGATATTCTGAAGCTTTCTTT. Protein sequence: CASSLLGQGYSEAFF.

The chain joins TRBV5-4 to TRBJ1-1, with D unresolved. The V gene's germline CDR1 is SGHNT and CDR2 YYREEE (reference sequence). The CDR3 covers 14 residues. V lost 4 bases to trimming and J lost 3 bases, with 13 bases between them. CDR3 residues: CASSPRAGDTEAFF. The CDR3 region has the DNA TGTGCCAGCAGCCCGAGGGCTGGGGACACTGAAGCTTTCTTT.

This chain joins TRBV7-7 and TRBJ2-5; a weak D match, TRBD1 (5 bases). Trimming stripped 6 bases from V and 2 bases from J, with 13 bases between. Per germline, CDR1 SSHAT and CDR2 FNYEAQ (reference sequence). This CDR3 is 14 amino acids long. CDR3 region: CASRPDSEQETQYF. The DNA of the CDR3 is TGTGCCAGCAGGCCTGACAGTGAGCAAGAGACCCAGTACTTC.

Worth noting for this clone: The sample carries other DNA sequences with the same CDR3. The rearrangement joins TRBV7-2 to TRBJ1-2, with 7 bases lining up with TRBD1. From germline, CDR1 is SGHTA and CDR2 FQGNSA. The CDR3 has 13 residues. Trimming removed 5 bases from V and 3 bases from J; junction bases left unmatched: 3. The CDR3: CASSPQGDYGYTF. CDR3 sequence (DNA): TGTGCCAGCAGCCCTCAGGGGGACTATGGCTACACCTTC. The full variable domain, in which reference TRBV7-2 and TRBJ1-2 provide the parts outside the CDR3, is GAGVSQSPSNKVTEKGKDVELRCDPISGHTALYWYRQSLGQGLEFLIYFQGNSAPDKSGLPSDRFSAERTGGSVSTLTIQRTQQEDSAVYLCASSPQGDYGYTFGSGTRLTVV.